This T cell receptor (beta chain) was sequenced in a study of T cell repertoires in cytomegalovirus infection. Overall study results and limits: The study found HLA-C-restricted CMV-specific TCR beta clonotypes dominating the ex vivo response.

From germline, CDR1 is SEHNR and CDR2 FQNEAQ (reference sequence). V dropped 11 bases and J dropped 1; count of bases not matched to a gene: 13. The CDR3 has 16 amino acids. Comment on this clonotype: As yet, its antigen is unknown.

MiXCR, run by TCRdb on the reads, gives a single entry per CDR3 protein. The table records tens of thousands of distinct CDR3 sequences, approximately 42% of them present only once. This TCR was recovered from a human donor in good health (CMV status not recorded). Some clones in this sample may be carry-over from other donors' samples. Sequencing used CD8+ T cells from cultured PBMCs, obtained from culture after CMV antigen stimulation. The gene calls are TRBV7-9 and TRBJ2-3; 9 nucleotides match TRBD2. In DNA form, the CDR3 reads TGTGCCGCATCGGTAGCGGGGGAGGGCGGCACAGATACGCAGTATTTT. As protein: CAASVAGEGGTDTQYF.